A selection of T cell receptor beta chains follows, all from one sample in a study of cytomegalovirus exposure and HLA in healthy donors. The repertoire was sequenced with immunoSEQ multiplex PCR; TCRdb's copy has only in-frame clones and lacks some. Of about 330,000 clones listed, just over 85% are singletons. The specimen was PBMCs. These receptor sequences come from a woman aged 18-29 years in good health and CMV-seronegative. Each CDR3 is given with its conserved first and last residue. The D gene is left open where the match is weak. Size tells how often a clone was seen (once, few, many) or the class of an expanded clone, and some rows leave it out.

length	V	J	D	size	DNA	CDR3
13	TRBV28	TRBJ1-2	TRBD1	.	TGTGCCAGCAGCCTGACAGGGGGTAGTGGCTACACCTTC	CASSLTGGSGYTF
14	TRBV25-1	TRBJ2-7	.	.	TGTGCCAGCAGTGAACGGGGTCGTCCCTACGAGCAGTACTTC	CASSERGRPYEQYF
14	TRBV27	TRBJ1-2	TRBD1	.	TGTGCCAGCAGTTCGGCGGACAGGGGAGGCGGCTACACCTTC	CASSSADRGGGYTF
16	TRBV11-2	TRBJ1-3	.	.	TGTGCCAGCAGCTTATCGCAGGGTTATTCTGGAAACACCATATATTTT	CASSLSQGYSGNTIYF
16	TRBV4-3	TRBJ2-7	TRBD2	.	TGCGCCAGCAGCCAAGATGCGGGAGGACCTTCCTACGAGCAGTACTTC	CASSQDAGGPSYEQYF
15	TRBV19	TRBJ2-7	TRBD2	.	TGTGCCAGTAGTTTGGGACTAGCGGATTTCTACGAGCAGTACTTC	CASSLGLADFYEQYF
17	TRBV18	TRBJ2-6	TRBD1	once	TGTGCCAGCTCGCCCGGGACAGGCATCTCTGGGGCCAACGTCCTGACTTTC	CASSPGTGISGANVLTF
16	TRBV5-6	TRBJ2-3	.	.	TGTGCCAGCAGCTATCAACGGTCTAAGTATACAGATACGCAGTATTTT	CASSYQRSKYTDTQYF
15	TRBV5-6	TRBJ2-1	TRBD2	.	TGTGCCAGCAGCGCAGAGCGGGAGGGCCTCAATGAGCAGTTCTTC	CASSAEREGLNEQFF
14	TRBV18	TRBJ2-5	.	.	TGTGCCAGCTCGCCCACCCCGGACCAAGAGACCCAGTACTTC	CASSPTPDQETQYF
15	TRBV28	TRBJ2-7	.	.	TGTGCCAGCACCCCCCCTTTAGGGGGAACCTACGAGCAGTACTTC	CASTPPLGGTYEQYF
12	TRBV27	TRBJ2-2	.	.	TGTGCCAGCAGTCGCGGAACCGGGGAGCTGTTTTTT	CASSRGTGELFF
19	TRBV27	TRBJ2-6	TRBD1	.	TGTGCCAGCAGTCACAGGGGAGCCTGGCCCCGGTCCGGGGCCAACGTCCTGACTTTC	CASSHRGAWPRSGANVLTF
17	TRBV4-1	TRBJ2-3	TRBD2	.	TGCGCCAGCAGCCAAGATATCAGCGGGAGGGACACAGATACGCAGTATTTT	CASSQDISGRDTDTQYF
15	TRBV18	TRBJ2-1	TRBD2	.	TGTGCCAGCTCACCACTGGGACTAGTTAGGAGTGAGCAGTTCTTC	CASSPLGLVRSEQFF
15	TRBV6-1	TRBJ2-4	.	once	TGTGCCAGCAGTGAAAATGGGGGACAAAAAAACATTCAGTACTTC	CASSENGGQKNIQYF
14	TRBV18	TRBJ1-1	TRBD1	.	TGTGCCAGCTCACCTAGGGGGCTCTCACCCGAAGCTTTCTTT	CASSPRGLSPEAFF
16	TRBV7-8	TRBJ1-5	TRBD1	.	TGTGCCAGCAGCTATGACAGGGTGGATAGCAATCAGCCCCAGCATTTT	CASSYDRVDSNQPQHF
17	TRBV19	TRBJ2-6	TRBD1	.	TGTGCCAGTAGTACGGACAGGGGTACCTCTGGGGCCAACGTCCTGACTTTC	CASSTDRGTSGANVLTF
13	TRBV11-3	TRBJ1-1	.	.	TGTGCCAGCAGCTTAGGCGTGAACACTGAAGCTTTCTTT	CASSLGVNTEAFF
14	TRBV10-3	TRBJ1-2	.	.	TGTGCCATCAGTGACCCGGGACATAGCTATGGCTACACCTTC	CAISDPGHSYGYTF
14	TRBV7-9	TRBJ1-2	.	few	TGTGCCAGCAGCTTATCTCTCACAGACAATGGCTACACCTTC	CASSLSLTDNGYTF
17	TRBV21-1	TRBJ2-7	.	.	TGTGCCAGCAGCAAAGAGATCGGGGCTAGCGGGAGTGACGAGCAGTACTTC	CASSKEIGASGSDEQYF
15	TRBV11-3	TRBJ2-1	TRBD1	.	TGTGCCAGCAGCTTGGGACAGGGGACTTGGGATGAGCAGTTCTTC	CASSLGQGTWDEQFF
17	TRBV18	TRBJ2-7	TRBD1	.	TGTGCCAGCTCACCACCAGACAGGGTGACAAGCTCCTACGAGCAGTACTTC	CASSPPDRVTSSYEQYF
16	TRBV5-8	TRBJ2-3	TRBD2	.	TGTGCCAGCAGCTTGGGACTAGCGGGAGTGTCCGATACGCAGTATTTT	CASSLGLAGVSDTQYF
13	TRBV5-1	TRBJ2-7	.	.	TGCGCCAGCCAAGTCACCTACCCCTACGAGCAGTACTTC	CASQVTYPYEQYF
13	TRBV29-1	TRBJ1-1	.	.	TGCAGCGTTGGGGGGGTCTACACGGAGGAAGCTTTCTTT	CSVGGVYTEEAFF
13	TRBV27	TRBJ2-7	.	.	TGTGCCAGCAAACCCCAGGGGCCGTACGAGCAGTACTTC	CASKPQGPYEQYF
16	TRBV9	TRBJ2-2	.	.	TGTGCCAGCAGCGACCGGGACTTGACGAACACCGGGGAGCTGTTTTTT	CASSDRDLTNTGELFF
13	TRBV28	TRBJ2-7	TRBD1	.	TGTGCCAGCAGAGAGGGACAGGCTCCCGAGCAGTACTTC	CASREGQAPEQYF
13	TRBV5-1	TRBJ1-1	.	.	TGCGCCAGCAGCTTGCCCCGGGACACTGAAGCTTTCTTT	CASSLPRDTEAFF
13	TRBV13	TRBJ1-5	.	.	TGTGCCAGCAGCGGTCAGGGTGATCAGCCCCAGCATTTT	CASSGQGDQPQHF